This T cell receptor (beta chain) was documented in a study of T cells in Graves' hyperthyroidism and ophthalmopathy. Overall study results and limits: Most expanded thyroid clonotypes above 0.001 recurred in blood.

The CDR3 contains 15 residues. CDR1 LNHNV and CDR2 YYDKDF come from the germline V gene (reference sequence). Between the trimmed V and J ends, which lost 1 base and 5 bases, there was a span of 13 bases. Ten or more counts support this clonotype. Its target is unknown. Researchers amplified the TCR beta CDR3 regions from RNA transcripts. First-round RT-PCR targeting the TCR CDR3 was performed with the HTBI primer set. One entry per CDR3 protein results from TCRdb running MiXCR on the multiplex PCR reads. The sample has some 300,000 distinct CDR3 sequences; approximately 14% are singletons. The TCR was taken from a woman aged 40 to 50 with Graves' hyperthyroidism. Sequencing was done on a sample of blood. The chain carries TRBV15 and TRBJ2-3, with a weak D call TRBD2 (5 bases). This CDR3 reads CATSRGGATGDTQYF. CDR3 sequence (DNA): TGTGCCACCAGCAGAGGGGGAGCCACGGGAGATACGCAGTATTTT.